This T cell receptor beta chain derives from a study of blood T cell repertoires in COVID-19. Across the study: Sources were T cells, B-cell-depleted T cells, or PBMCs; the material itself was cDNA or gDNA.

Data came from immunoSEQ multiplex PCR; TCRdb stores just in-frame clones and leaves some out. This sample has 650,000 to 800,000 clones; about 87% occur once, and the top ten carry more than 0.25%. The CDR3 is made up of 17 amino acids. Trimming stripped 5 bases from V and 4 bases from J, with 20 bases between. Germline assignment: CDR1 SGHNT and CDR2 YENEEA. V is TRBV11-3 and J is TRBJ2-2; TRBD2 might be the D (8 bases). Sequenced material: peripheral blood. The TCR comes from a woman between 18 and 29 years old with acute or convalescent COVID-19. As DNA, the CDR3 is TGTGCCAGCAGCCCTCGGGGTAGCGGGGACAGCACCGGGGAGCTGTTTTTT. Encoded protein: CASSPRGSGDSTGELFF.